The source of this T cell receptor (beta chain) is a study of cytomegalovirus exposure and HLA in healthy donors. Study-level findings and limits: Some segments of the V type, notably TRBV6-2 and TRBV6-3, were excluded as indistinguishable. The study labeled roughly 160 TCR beta chains cytomegalovirus-associated. Association with HLA alleles at 0.05 false discovery rate was found for around 15,000 TCR beta sequences in a later analysis.

V trimming: 2 bases; J trimming: 9 bases; junction bases outside the gene matches: 15. In germline, CDR1 is SGHTA, CDR2 FQGNSA. The CDR3 runs 16 residues. With regard to this clone: What it recognizes is unknown.

Donors sampled were nominally healthy, though unrecorded immune exposures were likely. Both 60 Vbeta primers and 13 Jbeta primers went into the PCR. The method was immunoSEQ multiplex PCR; TCRdb's version includes in-frame clones alone and lacks a portion of them. In total, the table holds around 140,000 clones. The chain carries TRBV7-2 and TRBJ2-5; 7 bases agree with TRBD1. The TCR sequence derives from a woman aged 45-59 years in good health and CMV-seronegative. Sequenced sample: PBMCs. The DNA of the CDR3 is TGTGCCAGCAGCTTACCCCGACAGGGCCCTCAGGGGGCCCAGTACTTC. Encoded protein: CASSLPRQGPQGAQYF.